Listed here is a single T cell receptor beta chain. The antigen it recognizes is unknown. Nothing much larger sits one base from this clone, and base qualities are not available. The sample originates from a study of blood T cell repertoires in COVID-19 (TCRdb year 2020). General notes on the study: Samples from collaborators originated in the United States, Italy and Spain and spanned both the acute and convalescent phases of COVID-19. Nearly every sample came with metadata listing a de-identified subject ID, COVID-19 status, age in years and sex. HLA class I and class II types, where available, came from metadata supplied by the sample provider rather than from assay-based typing. Deeply sampled blood TCRbeta repertoires from subjects exposed to, actively infected with, or recovered from COVID-19 were included in the dataset. The prospective study material was composed of cDNA or gDNA derived from T cells, B-cell-depleted T cells, or PBMCs. The samples were drawn from two sources: the first 160 participants of the ongoing ImmuneRACE study, and approximately 1,300 subjects contributed by 6 global collaborators. A freely available public database, intended as a resource for researchers studying the immune response to SARS-CoV-2, is where the repertoires were released. Points the paper makes about the study in general: Clinical and demographic metadata were provided uncurated, with the amount varying by source and participant.

The collaborating institutions used their own protocols to collect whole blood in K2EDTA tubes. Collaborator samples were shipped for TCRbeta analysis as frozen whole blood, isolated PBMCs, or DNA extracted from either sample type. There are 16 amino acids in the CDR3, from cysteine to phenylalanine inclusive. The read is trimmed to its CDR3 DNA, 48 bases read in frame from base 1. Trimming removed 1 base from V and 7 bases from J, leaving 17 bases between the germline ends. Reading the germline V gene (reference sequence) gives CDR1 LNHDA and CDR2 SQIVND. TCRbeta CDR3 regions were amplified from genomic DNA using the immunoSEQ Assay, a bias-controlled multiplex PCR. The published analysis was carried out like this. The number of nucleated cells in each sample was estimated by amplification of reference gene primers within the assay. To quantify the absolute abundance of each unique TCRbeta CDR3 rearrangement, sequence reads were collapsed and filtered. For each sample, productive Simpson clonality was calculated as the square root of Simpson's diversity index over productive rearrangements. The immuneACCESS repertoire file appears here via TCRdb, limited to in-frame rearrangements. These files lack a portion of the clones; in checked studies, under half of the deficit traces to unresolved V genes, and the cause of the others is not known. V and J calls and clone size are given by that table; D and trimming were obtained from the DNA. Across this sample there are about 93,000 clones, with roughly 79% seen only once. Together, the top ten hold roughly 15% of the sample.

The receptor was isolated from a human donor in a cohort sampled during active COVID-19. The sample taken for sequencing was peripheral blood. The chain is assembled from TRBV19 and TRBJ2-1, and possibly TRBD2, on 6 matching bases. CDR3 sequence: CASSIGGSTGENEQFF. The DNA sequence is given as TGTGCCAGTAGTATAGGGGGGTCGACGGGAGAAAATGAGCAGTTCTTC. The full variable domain, completed from the reference TRBV19 and TRBJ2-1 proteins outside the CDR3, reads DGGITQSPKYLFRKEGQNVTLSCEQNLNHDAMYWYRQDPGQGLRLIYYSQIVNDFQKGDIAEGYSVSREKKESFPLTVTSAQKNPTAFYLCASSIGGSTGENEQFFGPGTRLTVL.